This is a list of T cell receptor beta chains from one sample in a study of T-cell reconstitution after alpha-beta-depleted transplantation in children. TCRdb ran MiXCR on the PCR reads and lists one entry per CDR3 protein. Of about 440,000 distinct CDR3 sequences detected, approximately 41% appear once; the ten largest clones hold approximately 25%. Sequencing was performed on PBMCs, taken before TCRalphabeta/CD19-depleted stem cell transplant. These receptors all come from a girl aged 2-10 years with aplastic anemia, due to receive a stem cell transplant. Each CDR3 is given with its conserved first and last residue. A D gene is named only where the DNA matches it firmly. Expanded clones get a size class; other rows say once, few or many, or leave the size out.

V	size	J	D	CDR3	DNA
TRBV5-1	.	TRBJ2-7	.	CASSLAGQDYEQYF	TGCGCCAGCAGCTTGGCGGGTCAGGACTACGAGCAGTACTTC
TRBV20-1	few	TRBJ2-2	TRBD2	CSARELAGGGTGELFF	TGCAGTGCTAGAGAACTAGCGGGAGGTGGTACCGGGGAGCTGTTTTTT
TRBV11-3	.	TRBJ2-1	.	CASSSSRNEQFF	TGTGCCAGCAGTTCCTCTCGCAATGAGCAGTTCTTC
TRBV15	.	TRBJ2-7	.	CATSRDTDEQYF	TGTGCCACCAGCAGAGATACGGACGAGCAGTACTTC
TRBV27	.	TRBJ2-5	.	CASSFIPRQEGHQETQYF	TGTGCCAGCAGCTTCATTCCCCGTCAGGAGGGGCACCAAGAGACCCAGTACTTC
TRBV10-3	.	TRBJ2-7	TRBD2	CAISEPRLAGDSEQYF	TGTGCCATCAGTGAGCCTAGACTAGCGGGGGATAGCGAGCAGTACTTC
TRBV20-1	.	TRBJ2-7	TRBD2	CSADGLAGGLPSYEQYF	TGCAGTGCAGATGGACTAGCGGGAGGGCTTCCCTCCTACGAGCAGTACTTC
TRBV28	few	TRBJ1-2	.	CASSLTLSYGYTF	TGTGCCAGCAGTTTGACACTCTCCTATGGCTACACCTTC
TRBV7-6	many	TRBJ2-5	TRBD1	CASSPGTGGFQETQYF	TGTGCCAGCAGCCCTGGGACAGGGGGGTTTCAAGAGACCCAGTACTTC
TRBV11-2	many	TRBJ2-2	.	CASSSGLGTGELFF	TGTGCCAGCAGCTCGGGCCTAGGCACCGGGGAGCTGTTTTTT
TRBV27	.	TRBJ2-2	.	CASSLKRRAGELFF	TGTGCCAGCAGTTTAAAAAGGCGCGCCGGGGAGCTGTTTTTT
TRBV23-1	.	TRBJ2-7	.	CASSGRSGEQYF	TGCGCCAGCAGTGGCCGAAGTGGCGAGCAGTACTTC
TRBV20-1	.	TRBJ2-1	.	CSASRDYNEQFF	TGCAGTGCTAGCCGGGACTACAATGAGCAGTTCTTC
TRBV5-6	.	TRBJ2-7	.	CASSLDVAVSSYEQYF	TGTGCCAGCAGCTTGGATGTAGCGGTCAGCTCCTACGAGCAGTACTTC
TRBV27	.	TRBJ1-5	TRBD1	CASSLGTGGLGNQPQHF	TGTGCCAGCAGTCTAGGGACAGGGGGCTTGGGCAATCAGCCCCAGCATTTT
TRBV5-1	.	TRBJ2-1	TRBD2	CASSLVGSGRNEQFF	TGCGCCAGCAGCTTGGTTGGTAGCGGGAGGAATGAGCAGTTCTTC
TRBV7-2	few	TRBJ2-5	TRBD2	CASSSLGLALEETQYF	TGTGCCAGCAGCTCACTGGGACTAGCGTTAGAAGAGACCCAGTACTTC
TRBV28	.	TRBJ1-1	.	CASRAQDSFSTEAFF	TGTGCCAGCAGAGCTCAAGACTCGTTCAGCACTGAAGCTTTCTTT
TRBV29-1	once	TRBJ2-7	.	CSVDDGGPYEQYF	TGCAGCGTTGATGATGGGGGCCCCTACGAGCAGTACTTC
TRBV28	.	TRBJ1-1	TRBD1	CASSLLAGQGGETEAFF	TGTGCCAGCAGTTTACTGGCGGGACAGGGAGGTGAGACTGAAGCTTTCTTT
TRBV10-3	.	TRBJ2-2	.	CAISVTVATGELFF	TGTGCCATCAGTGTTACTGTCGCCACCGGGGAGCTGTTTTTT
TRBV20-1	many	TRBJ2-5	.	CSGGGQSQETQYF	TGCAGTGGGGGGGGACAGTCACAAGAGACCCAGTACTTC
TRBV11-2	.	TRBJ2-3	.	CASSLVWSFTDTQYF	TGTGCCAGCAGCTTAGTTTGGTCGTTCACAGATACGCAGTATTTT
TRBV12-3/TRBV12-4	many	TRBJ2-1	TRBD2	CASSSTSGRLNEQFF	TGTGCCAGCAGTTCAACTAGCGGGAGATTAAATGAGCAGTTCTTC
TRBV28	few	TRBJ2-1	TRBD2	CASRSTSLNEQFF	TGTGCCAGCAGGTCGACTAGCCTGAATGAGCAGTTCTTC
TRBV5-1	.	TRBJ2-3	TRBD2	CASSLERGEGTDTQYF	TGCGCCAGCAGCTTGGAGCGGGGCGAAGGCACAGATACGCAGTATTTT
TRBV7-2	.	TRBJ2-5	.	CASSLNRRGETQYF	TGTGCCAGCAGCTTAAATCGACGAGGAGAGACCCAGTACTTC
TRBV6-5	many	TRBJ1-4	.	CASSLEGRKEKLFF	TGTGCCAGCAGTTTGGAGGGCAGGAAGGAGAAACTGTTTTTT
TRBV10-1	.	TRBJ1-1	.	CASSEDAATEAFF	TGCGCCAGCAGTGAGGACGCGGCCACTGAAGCTTTCTTT
TRBV12-3/TRBV12-4	.	TRBJ2-3	.	CASSPQGRITDTQYF	TGTGCCAGCAGTCCACAGGGCAGGATAACAGATACGCAGTATTTT
TRBV29-1	.	TRBJ2-3	.	CSADTQYF	TGCAGCGCGGATACGCAGTATTTT
TRBV5-4	few	TRBJ2-3	TRBD2	CASSLRSGRGDTQYF	TGTGCCAGCAGCTTGCGAAGCGGGAGAGGAGATACGCAGTATTTT
TRBV7-9	.	TRBJ2-1	TRBD2	CASSLQNGLAGAAEQFF	TGTGCCAGCAGCCTCCAAAATGGACTAGCGGGAGCAGCGGAGCAGTTCTTC
TRBV12-3/TRBV12-4	many	TRBJ2-3	.	CASTSGFLSAQYF	TGTGCCAGCACTTCAGGGTTTTTAAGTGCGCAGTATTTT
TRBV4-1	.	TRBJ2-3	TRBD2	CASSQESQRERDPDTQYF	TGCGCCAGCAGCCAAGAGTCTCAGCGGGAGCGAGACCCAGATACGCAGTATTTT
TRBV5-1	.	TRBJ2-3	.	CASSLEYHTDTQYF	TGCGCCAGCAGCTTGGAGTACCACACAGATACGCAGTATTTT
TRBV7-9	.	TRBJ2-5	TRBD1	CASGLGQYQETQYF	TGTGCCAGCGGCCTGGGACAGTATCAAGAGACCCAGTACTTC
TRBV29-1	.	TRBJ2-1	.	CSALTKSSYNEQFF	TGCAGCGCTTTGACGAAGAGCTCCTACAATGAGCAGTTCTTC
TRBV15	many	TRBJ2-3	TRBD1	CATSRDGVVRGFADTQYF	TGTGCCACCAGCAGAGATGGGGTCGTCAGGGGGTTCGCAGATACGCAGTATTTT
TRBV12-3/TRBV12-4	many	TRBJ2-7	TRBD2	CASSEAGGVYEQYF	TGTGCCAGCTCCGAAGCGGGAGGGGTCTACGAGCAGTACTTC
TRBV5-1	many	TRBJ2-1	.	CASSLDETGRGYNEQFF	TGCGCCAGCAGCTTGGACGAGACGGGGCGGGGTTACAATGAGCAGTTCTTC
TRBV28	few	TRBJ1-2	.	CASSSRGGHYGYTF	TGTGCCAGCAGTTCCCGGGGGGGGCACTATGGCTACACCTTC
TRBV28	.	TRBJ1-4	TRBD1	CASSGDSINEKLFF	TGTGCCAGCAGCGGGGACAGTATAAATGAAAAACTGTTTTTT
TRBV20-1	many	TRBJ2-2	TRBD2	CSARASGSGTGELFF	TGCAGTGCTAGAGCTAGCGGGAGCGGGACCGGGGAGCTGTTTTTT